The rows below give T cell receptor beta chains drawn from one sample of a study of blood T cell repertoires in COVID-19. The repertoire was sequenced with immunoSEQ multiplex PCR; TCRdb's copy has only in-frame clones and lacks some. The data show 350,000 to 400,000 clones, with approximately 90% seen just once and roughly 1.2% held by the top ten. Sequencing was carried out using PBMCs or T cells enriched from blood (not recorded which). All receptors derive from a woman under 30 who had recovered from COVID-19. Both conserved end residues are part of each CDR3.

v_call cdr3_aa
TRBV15 CATSREGAGNEKLFF
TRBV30 CAWGAEDRPFYYGYTF
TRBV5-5 CASSSREGASYGYTF
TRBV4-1 CASSQGLQGARVEKLFF
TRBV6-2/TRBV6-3 CASSYPGGTYEQYF
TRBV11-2 CASSQTAGQGQETQYF
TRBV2 CASSEVPQPAGGFGYTF
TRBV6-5 CASRITSGSYEQYF
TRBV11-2 CASSLGGQGANQPQHF
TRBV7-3 CASSLDEKLFF
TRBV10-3 CAISGRGSSNQPQHF
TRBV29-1 CSVWTAEAKGNQPQHF
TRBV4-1 CASRTPGAGADTQYF
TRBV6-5 CASREGPGELFF
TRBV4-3 CASSLKFAGGLNEQFF
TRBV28 CASSDLFKQGFYGYTF
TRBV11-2 CASSLVTSGGNDEQFF
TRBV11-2 CASSLELRSGGVETQYF
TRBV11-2 CASSGEQAGLNTGELFF
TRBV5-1 CASSFRDSQETQYF
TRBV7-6 CASSSTNYNSPLHF
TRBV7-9 CASSLMRITPGQNTEAFF
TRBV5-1 CASSSGQGYLTNEKLFF
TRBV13 CASSYGPGQGDFRPLHF
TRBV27 CASSPLGGLMNTEAFF
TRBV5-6 CASSRTLAGAEQYF
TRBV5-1 CASTSGGSSTDTQYF
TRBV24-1 CATSDSGTGKYEQYF
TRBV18 CASSPSGGQGVYEQYF
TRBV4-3 CASSHQWGGNTEAFF
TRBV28 CASRRGPYNSPLHF
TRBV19 CASRRGRQNEKLFF
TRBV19 CASSIRRGGDYGYTF